The 19 T cell receptor beta chains given below trace back to one sample, sequenced in a study of T cells in localized non-small cell lung cancer. TCRdb keeps only in-frame clones here, not all; method: immunoSEQ multiplex PCR. The data contain roughly 53,000 clones, 80% to 85% of them singletons. Material: peripheral blood mononuclear cells, obtained before any cancer treatment. These receptors originate from a man aged 40 to 70 with stage III lung adenocarcinoma.

This chain connects TRBV5-5 to TRBJ2-3, with D unclear. CDR3 length: 14 amino acids. V dropped 0 bases and J dropped 4 bases, with 9 bases sitting between them. Germline V gene sequence: CDR1 SGHKS, CDR2 YYEKEE (reference sequence). The CDR3 here is CASSLGVASDTQYF. As DNA, the CDR3 is TGTGCCAGCAGCTTGGGAGTAGCCTCAGATACGCAGTATTTT.

V usage is TRBV5-4 and J usage is TRBJ1-2; D is uncertain. The CDR3 has 13 amino acids. Germline V CDR1 and CDR2: SGHNT, YYREEE (reference sequence). V was cut by 0 bases and J by 5 bases, with 8 bases left in between. CDR3 region: CASSLEVSYGYTF. The CDR3 coding sequence is TGTGCCAGCAGCTTGGAGGTCAGTTATGGCTACACCTTC. Supplemented by reference TRBV5-4 and TRBJ1-2, the full variable domain reads ETGVTQSPTHLIKTRGQQVTLRCSSQSGHNTVSWYQQALGQGPQFIFQYYREEENGRGNFPPRFSGLQFPNYSSELNVNALELDDSALYLCASSLEVSYGYTFGSGTRLTVV.

CDR3 sequence reads: CASSNRERQFF. CDR3 nucleotide sequence: TGTGCCAGCAGCAATCGGGAACGGCAGTTCTTC. The V call is TRBV21-1, the J call TRBJ2-1; TRBD2 was called by the table and not checked on the DNA. TRBV21-1 is a recognized pseudogene. This CDR3 is built from 11 residues.

V is TRBV30 and J is TRBJ2-7; no clear D gene. Germline CDR1 and CDR2: GTSNPN and SVGIG (reference sequence). CDR3 size: 13 residues. V was cut by 0 bases and J by 6 bases, with 12 bases left in between. CDR3 sequence: CAWSVQLGREQYF. The CDR3 DNA reads as TGTGCCTGGAGTGTACAGCTAGGACGCGAGCAGTACTTC.

V is TRBV7-9 and J is TRBJ2-3; D is undetermined. V dropped 0 bases and J dropped 6 bases, with 4 bases sitting between them. This CDR3 has 12 amino acids. Germline CDR1 and CDR2: SEHNR and FQNEAQ (reference sequence). DNA for the CDR3: TGTGCCAGCAGCTTAGCGCGGGATACGCAGTATTTT. Residues: CASSLARDTQYF.

The chain employs TRBV5-4 and TRBJ1-2; 9 bases align to TRBD1. The V gene end was trimmed by 0 bases and the J gene end by 8 bases; junction bases not matched to a gene: 5. The CDR3 runs 14 residues. The V gene's germline CDR1 is SGHNT and CDR2 YYREEE (reference sequence). CDR3 sequence: CASSLEQGAGGYTF. For the CDR3, the DNA is TGTGCCAGCAGCTTGGAACAGGGGGCGGGAGGCTACACCTTC.

The chain employs TRBV27 and TRBJ1-3, with D possibly matching TRBD1 (6 bases). The CDR3 spans 15 residues. V lost 6 bases, J lost 0 bases, and 12 bases lay in between. Germline CDR1 is MNHEY and CDR2 is SMNVEV (reference sequence). In DNA, the CDR3 is TGTGCCAGCAGCCGTACAGGGTACTCTGGAAACACCATATATTTT. Protein product: CASSRTGYSGNTIYF.

The J gene is TRBJ2-5, the V gene TRBV28; 8 bases fit TRBD2. Trimming at V came to 6 bases and at J to 2 bases, leaving 11 bases not matched to a gene. Germline CDR1 reads MDHEN; CDR2 reads SYDVKM. The CDR3 sequence is 16 residues long. This CDR3 is CASSSSAAGGQETQYF. Written as DNA, the CDR3 is TGTGCCAGCAGCTCATCTGCGGCGGGAGGTCAAGAGACCCAGTACTTC. Together with reference TRBV28 and TRBJ2-5, the CDR3 gives the full variable domain: DVKVTQSSRYLVKRTGEKVFLECVQDMDHENMFWYRQDPGLGLRLIYFSYDVKMKEKGDIPEGYSVSREKKERFSLILESASTNQTSMYLCASSSSAAGGQETQYFGPGTRLLVL.

This chain uses TRBV7-8 with TRBJ1-1, with unresolved D. In germline, CDR1 is SGHVS, CDR2 FQNEAQ. This CDR3 spans 13 amino acids. Trimming removed 6 bases from V and 5 bases from J, with 13 bases in between. The CDR3 DNA is TGTGCCAGCAGGGAGGTGGAGGAAACTGAAGCTTTCTTT. Its translation: CASREVEETEAFF. Using reference TRBV7-8 and TRBJ1-1 for the parts outside the CDR3, the full variable domain is GAGVSQSPRYKVAKRGQDVALRCDPISGHVSLFWYQQALGQGPEFLTYFQNEAQLDKSGLPSDRFFAERPEGSVSTLKIQRTQQEDSAVYLCASREVEETEAFFGQGTRLTVV.

The chain is built from TRBV5-1 and TRBJ1-2, with 8 bases lining up with TRBD1. From germline, CDR1 is SGHRS and CDR2 YFSETQ. The V segment lost 6 bases and the J segment 2 bases; nucleotides outside the gene matches: 9. The CDR3 loop spans 15 amino acids. CDR3 sequence reads: CASKGTGSSNYGYTF. The DNA for the CDR3 is TGCGCCAGCAAGGGGACAGGATCATCGAACTATGGCTACACCTTC.

This sequence joins TRBV30 and TRBJ1-5; D not certain. Germline V CDR1 and CDR2: GTSNPN, SVGIG (reference sequence). V lost 1 base to trimming and J lost 0 bases, with 7 bases between them. There are 14 residues in the CDR3. For the CDR3, the DNA is TGTGCCTGGAGTGAGAGTATTAGCAATCAGCCCCAGCATTTT. It translates to CAWSESISNQPQHF.

The CDR3 region is CASSPGPENYGYTF. The CDR3 region has the DNA TGTGCCAGCAGCCCGGGACCGGAGAACTATGGCTACACCTTC. This chain joins TRBV7-9 and TRBJ1-2; D may be TRBD1 (5 bases). CDR3 length equals 14 residues. V shed 5 bases and J shed 2 bases, with 12 bases lying between them. Looked up from germline, CDR1 is SEHNR and CDR2 is FQNEAQ (reference sequence).

This chain links TRBV7-3 with TRBJ2-2, with a possible D match to TRBD2 (5 bases). The V end lost 2 bases, the J end lost 4 bases, and 14 bases lay between the germline ends. The CDR3 is 16 residues long. CDR1 and CDR2 (germline): SGHTA, FQGTGA. CDR3 coding DNA: TGTGCCAGCAGCTTATTGGGAGCTACGACCACCGGGGAGCTGTTTTTT. It translates to CASSLLGATTTGELFF. Combining the CDR3 with reference TRBV7-3 and TRBJ2-2 gives the whole variable domain GAGVSQTPSNKVTEKGKYVELRCDPISGHTALYWYRQSLGQGPEFLIYFQGTGAADDSGLPNDRFFAVRPEGSVSTLKIQRTERGDSAVYLCASSLLGATTTGELFFGEGSRLTVL.

The V and J genes are TRBV18 and TRBJ1-5; 9 bases map to TRBD1. CDR3 length equals 15 residues. Germline values: CDR1 KGHSH, CDR2 LQKENI. After removal of 6 bases from V and 4 bases from J, the junction contained 7 bases not matched to a gene. The CDR3 DNA reads TGTGCCAGCTCCCCGGGACAGGGAATTAATCAGCCCCAGCATTTT. Protein: CASSPGQGINQPQHF.

This chain links TRBV13 with TRBJ2-5, with D unresolved. Germline V gives CDR1 PRHDT, CDR2 FYEKMQ (reference sequence). The CDR3 runs to 14 residues. V lost 1 base and J lost 2, with 8 bases in between. The CDR3 spells CASSLVGEQETQYF. Here the CDR3 DNA reads TGTGCCAGCAGCTTAGTAGGAGAACAAGAGACCCAGTACTTC.

This sequence joins TRBV5-6 and TRBJ2-1, with TRBD2 matching over 10 bases. Trimming took 4 bases from V and 4 from J; bases not matched to a gene: 2. Germline V gene lookup returns CDR1 SGHDT and CDR2 YYEEEE. The CDR3 length is 14 residues. The CDR3 sequence: CASSEAGGYNEQFF. The CDR3 nucleotides are TGTGCCAGCAGCGAAGCGGGGGGGTACAATGAGCAGTTCTTC.

This sequence joins TRBV7-2 and TRBJ2-5; 8 bases fit TRBD1. From germline, CDR1 is SGHTA and CDR2 FQGNSA. Trimming took 5 bases from V and 4 from J; bases not matched to a gene: 6. This CDR3 comprises 14 residues. CDR3: CASSQDRGLETQYF. The CDR3 nucleotides read TGTGCCAGCAGCCAAGACAGGGGATTAGAGACCCAGTACTTC.

This clone turned up a few times. This chain uses TRBV7-9 with TRBJ2-7, with a tentative D call TRBD1 (5 bases). Per the germline V gene, CDR1 is SEHNR and CDR2 is FQNEAQ (reference sequence). The length of the CDR3 is 14 residues. Trimming removed 2 bases from V and 3 bases from J, with 11 bases in between. DNA for the CDR3: TGTGCCAGCAGCTTAAATCAGGGCCGCTACGAGCAGTACTTC. It yields the protein CASSLNQGRYEQYF. The entire variable domain, with the rest obtained from reference TRBV7-9 and TRBJ2-7, is as follows: DTGVSQNPRHKITKRGQNVTFRCDPISEHNRLYWYRQTLGQGPEFLTYFQNEAQLEKSRLLSDRFSAERPKGSFSTLEIQRTEQGDSAMYLCASSLNQGRYEQYFGPGTRLTVT.

This clone has more than one count but fewer than ten. The CDR3 nucleotides read TGTGCCAGCAGCAATCAGGGGACAGGGGTGTATGGCTACACCTTC. Amino acid sequence: CASSNQGTGVYGYTF. The chain has TRBV7-9 and TRBJ1-2; 10 bases match TRBD1. The CDR3 length is 15 residues. The V and J ends lost 5 bases and 5 bases, in that order; junction bases with no gene match: 8. The V gene's germline CDR1 is SEHNR and CDR2 FQNEAQ (reference sequence).